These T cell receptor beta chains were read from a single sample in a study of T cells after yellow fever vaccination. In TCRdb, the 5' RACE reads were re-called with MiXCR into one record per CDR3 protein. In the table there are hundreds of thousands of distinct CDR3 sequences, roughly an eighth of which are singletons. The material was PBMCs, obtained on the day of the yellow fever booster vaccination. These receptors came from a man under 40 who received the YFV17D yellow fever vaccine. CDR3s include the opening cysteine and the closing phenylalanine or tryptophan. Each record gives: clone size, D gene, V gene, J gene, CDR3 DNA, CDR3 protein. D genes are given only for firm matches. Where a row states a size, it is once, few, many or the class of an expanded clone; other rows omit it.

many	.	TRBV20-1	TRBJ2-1	TGCAGTGCTAGATCACTGAGGAGCTCCTACAATGAGCAGTTCTTC	CSARSLRSSYNEQFF
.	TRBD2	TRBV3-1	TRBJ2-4	TGTGCCAGCAGTGGACTAGCGGGAGGTGATGTCAAAAACATTCAGTACTTC	CASSGLAGGDVKNIQYF
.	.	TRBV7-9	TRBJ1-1	TGTGCCAGCAGCTCCCAAGCTGAAGCTTTCTTT	CASSSQAEAFF
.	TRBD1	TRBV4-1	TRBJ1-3	TGCGCCAGCAGCCAAGATGGGGGACAGGGGACATCCAGACCCTCTGGAAACACCATATATTTT	CASSQDGGQGTSRPSGNTIYF
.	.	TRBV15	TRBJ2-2	TGTGCCACCAGCAGAGATGGGGTTCGGCTAGCTGGGAGAGGAACCGGGGAGCTGTTTTTT	CATSRDGVRLAGRGTGELFF
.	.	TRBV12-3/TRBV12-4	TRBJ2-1	TGTGCCAGCAGTTTGGGGGGTTTTATTGAGCAGTTCTTC	CASSLGGFIEQFF
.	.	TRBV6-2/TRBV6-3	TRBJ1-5	TGTGCCAGCACGGGGGTCGGCAATCAGCCCCAGCATTTT	CASTGVGNQPQHF
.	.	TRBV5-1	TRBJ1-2	TGCGCCAGCAGCTTGGAGACTTACTTCGGTGGCTACACCTTC	CASSLETYFGGYTF
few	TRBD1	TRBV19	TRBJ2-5	TGTGCCAGTAGTTTTTGGACAGGGGTATTGGAGACCCAGTACTTC	CASSFWTGVLETQYF
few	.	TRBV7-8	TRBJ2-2	TGTGCCAGCAGCTCCAGGAGGCCCCGCACGATCACCGGGGAGCTGTTTTTT	CASSSRRPRTITGELFF
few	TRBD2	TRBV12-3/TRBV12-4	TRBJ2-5	TGTGCCAGCACCTACGGGGGGGTCGGGACCCAGTACTTC	CASTYGGVGTQYF
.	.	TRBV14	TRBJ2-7	TGTGCCAGCAGCCAACTATCTGAGCAGTACTTC	CASSQLSEQYF
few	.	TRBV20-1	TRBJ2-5	TGCAGTGCCAGCTCGACCGGGCCTAAGAAGACCCAGTACTTC	CSASSTGPKKTQYF
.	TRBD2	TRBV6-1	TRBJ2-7	TGTGCCAGCAGTAAGGGACTAGCGGGATACGAGCAGTACTTC	CASSKGLAGYEQYF
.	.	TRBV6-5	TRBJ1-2	TGTGCCAGCAGTTCCTTTAGACAGGAGATCGGCTACACCTTC	CASSSFRQEIGYTF
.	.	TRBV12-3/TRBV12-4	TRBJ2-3	TGTGCCAGCAAAAGTAGCTGGATTAGCACAGATACGCAGTATTTT	CASKSSWISTDTQYF
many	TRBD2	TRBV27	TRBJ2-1	TGTGCCAGCAGTTTATACGGGGGAGGATTTCGACTAGCGGGCTATGAGCAGTTCTTC	CASSLYGGGFRLAGYEQFF
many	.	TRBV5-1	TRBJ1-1	TGCGCCAGCAGCTTGATAAGAGGGAACACTGAAGCTTTCTTT	CASSLIRGNTEAFF
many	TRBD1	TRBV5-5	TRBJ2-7	TGTGCCAGCAGCTTACAGGGGGGCCCCTACGAGCAGTACTTC	CASSLQGGPYEQYF
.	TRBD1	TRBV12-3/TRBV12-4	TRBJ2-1	TGTGCCCAACAGGGGACCTACAATGAGCAGTTCTTC	CAQQGTYNEQFF
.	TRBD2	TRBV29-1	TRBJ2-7	TGCAGCGTTTCAGCGGGAGGGCCCAACGAGCAGTACTTC	CSVSAGGPNEQYF
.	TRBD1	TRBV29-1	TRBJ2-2	TGCAGCGTGTACAGGGGGCGCAACACCGGGGAGCTGTTTTTT	CSVYRGRNTGELFF
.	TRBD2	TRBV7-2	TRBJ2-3	TGTGCCAGCAGCTTGGATAGCGGGATTCGCACAGATACGCAGTATTTT	CASSLDSGIRTDTQYF
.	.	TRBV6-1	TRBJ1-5	TGTGCCAGCAGTGAAAAAATTCGGCCCCAGCATTTT	CASSEKIRPQHF
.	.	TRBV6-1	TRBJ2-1	TGTGCCAGCAGAGTGCCGGGAGATTTACCGCATGAGCAGTTCTTC	CASRVPGDLPHEQFF
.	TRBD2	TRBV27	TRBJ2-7	TGTGCCAGCAGTTTACGGTGGGGCAGCGGGAAGGCTCCCTACGAGCAGTACTTC	CASSLRWGSGKAPYEQYF
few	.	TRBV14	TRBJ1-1	TGTGCCAGCAGCCAAGATCAAAAGGGCACTGAAGCTTTCTTT	CASSQDQKGTEAFF
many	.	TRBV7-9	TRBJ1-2	TGTGCCAGCAGCCGACACTATGGCTACACCTTC	CASSRHYGYTF
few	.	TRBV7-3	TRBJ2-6	TGTGCCAGCAGCTTAACATCCGGCTCTGGGGCCAACGTCCTGACTTTC	CASSLTSGSGANVLTF
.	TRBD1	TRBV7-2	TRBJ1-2	TGTGCCAGCAGCTTAGGGGGACAGTATGGCTACACCTTC	CASSLGGQYGYTF
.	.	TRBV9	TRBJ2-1	TGTGCCAGCAGCGTGGGACAACCGCCTGAGCAGTTCTTC	CASSVGQPPEQFF
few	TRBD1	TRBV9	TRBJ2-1	TGTGCCAGCAGCGTAGACAGGGGGTCCTACAATGAGCAGTTCTTC	CASSVDRGSYNEQFF
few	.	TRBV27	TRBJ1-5	TGTGCCAGCAGCCCTAATGGACGGAGAAATCAGCCCCAGCATTTT	CASSPNGRRNQPQHF
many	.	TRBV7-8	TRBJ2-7	TGTGCCAGCAGCTTAGGGAGGATCAACTACGAGCAGTACTTC	CASSLGRINYEQYF
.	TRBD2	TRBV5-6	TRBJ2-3	TGTGCCAGCAGCTTGGCAGGACTAGCGGACACAGATACGCAGTATTTT	CASSLAGLADTDTQYF
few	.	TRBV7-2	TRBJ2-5	TGTGCCAGCAGCTTATACCAGGCAGGGGGGGAGGACCAGTACTTC	CASSLYQAGGEDQYF
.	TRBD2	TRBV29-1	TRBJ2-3	TGCAGCGTTCAGACTAGCGGGAGAACAGATACGCAGTATTTT	CSVQTSGRTDTQYF
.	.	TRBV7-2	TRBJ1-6	TGTGCCAGCAGCTTAGGGGGGGCAGGGGATGGATCACCCCTCCACTTT	CASSLGGAGDGSPLHF
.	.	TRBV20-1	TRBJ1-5	TGCAGTGCCCCCGGGCCCCCTGGGGGCAATCAGCCCCAGCATTTT	CSAPGPPGGNQPQHF
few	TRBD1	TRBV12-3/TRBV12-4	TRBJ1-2	TGTGCCAGCAGTTACCGGGACAGTCAAAGCTACACCTTC	CASSYRDSQSYTF
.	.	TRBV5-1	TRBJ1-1	TGCGCCAGCAGCTTGGCGGCAGGCCTGAACACTGAAGCTTTCTTT	CASSLAAGLNTEAFF
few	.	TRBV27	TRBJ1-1	TGTGCCAGCAGCCACTTGGACGCAGGGCAGGCTTTCTTT	CASSHLDAGQAFF
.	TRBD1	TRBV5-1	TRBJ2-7	TGCGCCAGCAGCTTGACGGGGACAGGAAGAGTGTCTGGGTACTTC	CASSLTGTGRVSGYF
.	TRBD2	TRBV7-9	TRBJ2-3	TGTGCCAGCAGCTTCGCGGGACTAGATGGTACGCAGTATTTT	CASSFAGLDGTQYF
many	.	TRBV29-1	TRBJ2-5	TGCAGCGGGAAGGACGGGCGGGAGACCCAGTACTTC	CSGKDGRETQYF
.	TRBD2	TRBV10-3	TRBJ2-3	TGTGCCATCAGTGAGAGCGGGATTGGAGATACGCAGTATTTT	CAISESGIGDTQYF
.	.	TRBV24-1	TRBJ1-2	TGTGCCACCAGTGATCCCGGGAATCAGGATGGCTACACCTTC	CATSDPGNQDGYTF
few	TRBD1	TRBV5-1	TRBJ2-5	TGCGCCAGCAGCTACATGACAGGGGGACAAGAGACCCAGTACTTC	CASSYMTGGQETQYF
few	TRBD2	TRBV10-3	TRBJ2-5	TGTGCCATCAGTGAGCTACTAGCGGGAGGTCCGGGGGAGACCCAGTACTTC	CAISELLAGGPGETQYF
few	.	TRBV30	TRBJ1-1	TGTGCCTGGAGTGGTAGGAGTGCTTTCTTT	CAWSGRSAFF
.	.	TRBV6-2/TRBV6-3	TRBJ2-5	TGTGCCAGCAAGACGGTCAATGGCGGAGAGACCCAGTACTTC	CASKTVNGGETQYF
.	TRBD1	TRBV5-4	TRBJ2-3	TGTGCCAGCAGCTTGCGACAGGGATTCACAGATACGCAGTATTTT	CASSLRQGFTDTQYF
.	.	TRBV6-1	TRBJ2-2	TGTGCCAGCACAACCGGGACCACCGGGGAGCTGTTTTTT	CASTTGTTGELFF
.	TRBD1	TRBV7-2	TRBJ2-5	TGTGCCAGCAGCTTAGGGCGGACAGGGGGCAGTGAGACCCAGTACTTC	CASSLGRTGGSETQYF
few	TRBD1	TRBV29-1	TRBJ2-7	TGCAGCGCAGGGACAGGGCGGAACGAGCAGTACTTC	CSAGTGRNEQYF
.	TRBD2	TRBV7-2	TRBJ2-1	TGTGCCAGCAGCTTACCCCAGGGGAGCGGGAGCCCCAATGAGCAGTTCTTC	CASSLPQGSGSPNEQFF